This T cell receptor beta chain was identified in a study of PD-1 blockade in classical Hodgkin lymphoma. The data were produced by immunoSEQ multiplex PCR, yet TCRdb's version contains in-frame clones alone and is incomplete. The sample carries roughly 46,000 clones, around 76% recorded once. Noted time point: cycle 4 day 1 (C4D1), after 6 weeks of nivolumab. Each of the patients experienced relapse following autologous stem cell transplantation, and their brentuximab vedotin exposure differed. This CDR3 has 16 residues. CDR1 is KGHSH and CDR2 is LQKENI in the germline V gene. V was pared by 0 bases and J by 4 bases, with 7 bases of the junction left unmatched.

The sequence was obtained from a human donor with classical Hodgkin lymphoma. V gene TRBV18 combines with J gene TRBJ1-2, with TRBD1 matching over 8 bases. Source: peripheral blood mononuclear cells (PBMCs), taken before the fourth cycle of nivolumab. In nucleotides, the CDR3 is TGTGCCAGCTCACCACCGGGCGCAGGGGGCGTCTATGGCTACACCTTC. Translation: CASSPPGAGGVYGYTF.